One and the same sample provided the 10 T cell receptor beta chains below, sequenced in a study of cytomegalovirus exposure and HLA in healthy donors (dated by TCRdb to about 2017). Library preparation used the immunoSEQ multiplex PCR assay. For the multiplex PCR, a mixture combining 60 forward primers for TCR Vbeta segments and 13 reverse primers for TCR Jbeta segments was used. In TCRdb, the immuneACCESS table is reduced to in-frame sequences with V and J assigned. These tables do not hold every clone; where another copy was compared, an unresolved V gene accounts for under half, and the others remain unexplained. The sample yields under 200,000 clones; about 80% were counted once. The ten largest make up approximately 2.2% of the sample. Sequencing used PBMCs. These TCRs come from a woman younger than 45 in good health and CMV-seropositive.

This chain uses TRBV9 with TRBJ2-2; TRBD2 might be the D (6 bases). Germline assignment: CDR1 SGDLS and CDR2 YYNGEE. The ends were cut back, 3 bases at V and 5 bases at J, with 17 bases in the middle. The CDR3 is 16 amino acids. CDR3 region: CASSAEGGSRTGELFF. CDR3 bases: TGTGCCAGCAGCGCCGAGGGAGGATCGCGGACCGGGGAGCTGTTTTTT.

The chain is built from TRBV6-5 and TRBJ1-4, with a weak D call TRBD1 (6 bases). The CDR3 loop spans 14 amino acids. With 5 bases removed from V and 5 bases from J, the gap between germline ends came to 12 bases. The germline V gene encodes CDR1 MNHEY and CDR2 SVGAGI. This CDR3 reads CASSGDNLNEKLFF. The CDR3 bases are TGTGCCAGCAGTGGGGACAATTTAAATGAAAAACTGTTTTTT.

This chain links TRBV2 with TRBJ2-1; D unresolved. CDR1 SNHLY and CDR2 FYNNEI come from the germline V gene. Trimming pared 6 bases from V and 0 bases from J, leaving 9 bases between. The CDR3 is made up of 14 amino acids. The DNA of the CDR3 is TGTGCCAGCAGGTGGCCTAGCTCCTACAATGAGCAGTTCTTC. Its translation: CASRWPSSYNEQFF.

This chain joins TRBV18 and TRBJ1-6; 7 nucleotides match TRBD1. The germline V gene encodes CDR1 KGHSH and CDR2 LQKENI. The CDR3 has 13 amino acids. The V and J ends lost 3 bases and 14 bases, in that order; junction bases with no gene match: 7. The CDR3 sequence: CASSPGTGESLHF. The CDR3 coding sequence is TGTGCCAGCTCACCGGGCACAGGGGAGTCCCTCCACTTT.

V gene TRBV5-6 combines with J gene TRBJ1-2; unclear D gene. The CDR3 totals 11 residues. The germline V gene encodes CDR1 SGHDT and CDR2 YYEEEE. The V gene lost 4 bases and the J gene lost 8 bases, with 9 bases spanning the gap. CDR3 bases: TGTGCCAGCAGCCTGGACCAGGGCTACACCTTC. Protein: CASSLDQGYTF.

V usage is TRBV6-6 and J usage is TRBJ2-7; the match to TRBD2 covers 10 bases. The CDR3 extends over 14 amino acids. Unmatched junction bases numbered 3, after V lost 7 bases and J lost 0 bases. Germline CDR1 reads MNHNY; CDR2 reads SVGAGI (reference sequence). In nucleotides, the CDR3 is TGTGCCAGCACCGGGACTAGCGCCTCCTACGAGCAGTACTTC. Amino acids: CASTGTSASYEQYF.

This clone was observed a handful of times. This chain connects TRBV7-2 to TRBJ1-2; possibly TRBD1 for D (5 bases). Germline V gene sequence: CDR1 SGHTA, CDR2 FQGNSA. V lost 4 bases, J lost 2 bases, and 14 bases lay in between. The CDR3 sequence is 15 residues long. CDR3: CASSSNGGINYGYTF. The CDR3, as DNA: TGTGCCAGCAGCTCGAATGGGGGGATAAACTATGGCTACACCTTC.

The rearrangement uses TRBV15 and TRBJ2-2; 8 nucleotides line up with TRBD2. The CDR3 is 16 amino acids. Trimming removed 8 bases from V and 0 bases from J; junction bases left unmatched: 8. The V gene's germline CDR1 is LNHNV and CDR2 YYDKDF (reference sequence). The CDR3 DNA sequence: TGTGCCACCCGCGGTGCGGGAGGCCCGAACACCGGGGAGCTGTTTTTT. This translates into CATRGAGGPNTGELFF.

The chain combines TRBV11-2 with TRBJ1-1, with D unresolved. This CDR3 comprises 13 residues. Germline CDR1 SGHAT, CDR2 FQNNGV. Trimming removed 3 bases at V and 2 bases at J, with 7 bases between. In DNA, the CDR3 is TGTGCCAGCAGCTTTCAGGCAAACACTGAAGCTTTCTTT. Translation gives CASSFQANTEAFF.

This chain uses TRBV20-1 with TRBJ2-5, with 7 bases aligning to TRBD2. The DNA end is more similar to TRBJ2-7, so the J call may be wrong. The V gene's germline CDR1 is DFQATT and CDR2 SNEGSKA (reference sequence). The CDR3 is made up of 11 amino acids. CDR3 sequence reads: CLLKAGDEQYF. The CDR3 DNA reads as TGCCTTCTCAAGGCGGGAGACGAGCAGTACTTC.